This is a list of T cell receptor beta chains from one sample in a study of identical twins. TCRdb used MiXCR to reprocess the 5' RACE reads, holding one entry per CDR3 protein. Here the sample spans 450,000 to 500,000 distinct CDR3 sequences, more than 13% being singletons. The sample was also linked to a second study, of yellow fever vaccine responses in identical twins.

The sample consisted of CD4+ T cells sorted from blood. The receptors come from a woman aged 18-29 years in good health. Each CDR3 is given without its conserved first and last residue. Fields, in order: D gene, J gene, V gene, CDR3 length, CDR3 protein. The D gene is left open where the match is weak.

D gene: NA
J gene: TRBJ1-4
V gene: TRBV12-3/TRBV12-4
CDR3 length: 14
CDR3 protein: ASSPARLGANEKLF

D gene: NA
J gene: TRBJ2-7
V gene: TRBV7-2
CDR3 length: 13
CDR3 protein: ASSLEMGAGYEQY

D gene: TRBD1
J gene: TRBJ1-2
V gene: TRBV7-9
CDR3 length: 12
CDR3 protein: ASSLAEQGGGYT

D gene: TRBD2
J gene: TRBJ2-3
V gene: TRBV19
CDR3 length: 12
CDR3 protein: ASKASGGADTQY

D gene: NA
J gene: TRBJ2-6
V gene: TRBV5-1
CDR3 length: 12
CDR3 protein: ASTLGFGANVLT

D gene: NA
J gene: TRBJ1-1
V gene: TRBV5-1
CDR3 length: 13
CDR3 protein: ASSPTLGVNTEAF

D gene: NA
J gene: TRBJ1-1
V gene: TRBV12-3/TRBV12-4
CDR3 length: 11
CDR3 protein: ASSFGGNTEAF

D gene: TRBD2
J gene: TRBJ2-1
V gene: TRBV5-1
CDR3 length: 14
CDR3 protein: ASSLAGTSGFNEQF

D gene: NA
J gene: TRBJ2-3
V gene: TRBV12-3/TRBV12-4
CDR3 length: 16
CDR3 protein: TSSFFGLGGVSTDTQY

D gene: TRBD2
J gene: TRBJ2-7
V gene: TRBV28
CDR3 length: 12
CDR3 protein: ASSFKAGGSEQY

D gene: NA
J gene: TRBJ2-2
V gene: TRBV12-3/TRBV12-4
CDR3 length: 14
CDR3 protein: ASSFGPGGNTGELF

D gene: NA
J gene: TRBJ2-2
V gene: TRBV6-1
CDR3 length: 15
CDR3 protein: ASRWGRAGGYTGELF

D gene: NA
J gene: TRBJ2-3
V gene: TRBV6-2/TRBV6-3
CDR3 length: 12
CDR3 protein: ASTEGGKTDTQY

D gene: NA
J gene: TRBJ2-5
V gene: TRBV5-1
CDR3 length: 11
CDR3 protein: ASSFQLQETQY

D gene: NA
J gene: TRBJ2-7
V gene: TRBV27
CDR3 length: 11
CDR3 protein: ASRAGQIYEQY

D gene: TRBD2
J gene: TRBJ2-1
V gene: TRBV12-3/TRBV12-4
CDR3 length: 12
CDR3 protein: ASSSTSGTYEQF

D gene: NA
J gene: TRBJ2-7
V gene: TRBV12-3/TRBV12-4
CDR3 length: 11
CDR3 protein: ASTPPDGNEQY

D gene: TRBD2
J gene: TRBJ2-3
V gene: TRBV4-3
CDR3 length: 13
CDR3 protein: ASSQLAESTDTQY

D gene: NA
J gene: TRBJ1-1
V gene: TRBV30
CDR3 length: 9
CDR3 protein: AWSVVNEAF

D gene: TRBD2
J gene: TRBJ2-1
V gene: TRBV19
CDR3 length: 13
CDR3 protein: ASGASGGLYNEQF

D gene: TRBD2
J gene: TRBJ2-5
V gene: TRBV11-2
CDR3 length: 10
CDR3 protein: ASSWGGETQY

D gene: NA
J gene: TRBJ1-4
V gene: TRBV2
CDR3 length: 12
CDR3 protein: ASRGREGNEKLF

D gene: TRBD1
J gene: TRBJ1-1
V gene: TRBV29-1
CDR3 length: 10
CDR3 protein: SVRTGYTEAF

D gene: TRBD1
J gene: TRBJ2-7
V gene: TRBV6-5
CDR3 length: 12
CDR3 protein: ASSSDRGIYEQY

D gene: NA
J gene: TRBJ1-1
V gene: TRBV11-2
CDR3 length: 13
CDR3 protein: ASSPGVRDGTEAF

D gene: NA
J gene: TRBJ1-1
V gene: TRBV29-1
CDR3 length: 12
CDR3 protein: SVSTTGGNLEAF

D gene: NA
J gene: TRBJ2-3
V gene: TRBV11-2
CDR3 length: 16
CDR3 protein: ASSPYGLGGGVGDTQY